This passage covers 12 T cell receptor beta chains from one sample sequenced in a study of T cells in localized non-small cell lung cancer. The table came from immunoSEQ multiplex PCR; TCRdb's copy has only in-frame clones and leaves some out. The data contain under 50,000 clones, about 76% of them singletons. The sequenced sample was peripheral blood mononuclear cells, obtained before any cancer treatment. These TCRs come from a man aged 35-75 years with stage III lung adenocarcinoma.

As to this clone: This sample includes further DNA sequences coding for the same CDR3. This sequence joins TRBV5-1 and TRBJ2-3; tentative D call: TRBD2 (5 bases). CDR3 length: 12 residues. V dropped 0 bases and J dropped 6 bases, with 5 bases sitting between them. CDR1 and CDR2 from the germline V gene are SGHRS and YFSETQ. CDR3 sequence: CASSLAGDTQYF. The CDR3 DNA reads TGCGCCAGCAGCTTGGCGGGGGATACGCAGTATTTT.

V gene TRBV6-5 combines with J gene TRBJ2-5; 8 bases are shared with TRBD2. Per the germline V gene, CDR1 is MNHEY and CDR2 is SVGAGI. There are 14 residues in the CDR3. Trimming took 8 bases from V and 1 from J; bases not matched to a gene: 6. Here the CDR3 reads CASHSGGFQETQYF. The DNA for the CDR3 is TGTGCCAGCCATTCGGGGGGGTTCCAAGAGACCCAGTACTTC.

The chain combines TRBV6-1 with TRBJ2-1, with unresolved D. Germline V gene sequence: CDR1 MNHNS, CDR2 SASEGT. This CDR3 is built from 14 residues. V was cut by 3 bases and J by 4 bases, with 10 bases left in between. The CDR3 loop reads CASSELRQYNEQFF. CDR3 nucleotides: TGTGCCAGCAGTGAGCTTAGGCAGTACAATGAGCAGTTCTTC.

This clone was found a few times. This rearrangement joins TRBV30 to TRBJ1-5; possibly TRBD1 for D (5 bases). This CDR3 contains 13 residues. Germline V gene lookup returns CDR1 GTSNPN and CDR2 SVGIG (reference sequence). V was shortened by 1 base and J by 5 bases, with 9 bases between the two germline ends. The CDR3 DNA follows: TGTGCCTGGAGTGGACAGATAGATCAGCCCCAGCATTTT. Translating gives CAWSGQIDQPQHF. Together with reference TRBV30 and TRBJ1-5, the CDR3 gives the full variable domain: SQTIHQWPATLVQPVGSPLSLECTVEGTSNPNLYWYRQAAGRGLQLLFYSVGIGQISSEVPQNLSASRPQDRQFILSSKKLLLSDSGFYLCAWSGQIDQPQHFGDGTRLSIL.

This clone came up a few times. The chain uses TRBV4-2 and TRBJ2-1, with D perhaps matching TRBD2 (6 bases). Germline values: CDR1 LGHNA, CDR2 YNFKEQ. The germline V and J ends were trimmed by 3 bases and 4 bases, with 10 bases remaining between them. The CDR3 covers 14 residues. CDR3 nucleotide sequence: TGTGCCAGCAGCCAGGCTAGCGCTTACAATGAGCAGTTCTTC. Its protein product is CASSQASAYNEQFF.

This clone was seen once. Relative to the germline gene, one junction end is altered; a read error may explain this. The V call is TRBV19, the J call TRBJ2-7, with a possible D match to TRBD1 (5 bases). Germline V lookup: CDR1 LNHDA, CDR2 SQIVND (reference sequence). The CDR3 runs 16 residues. CDR3 nucleotide sequence: TGTGCCAGTAGTACCTTAACGACAGTGGCCTCCCACGAGCAGTACTTC. It is translated as CASSTLTTVASHEQYF. The full variable domain, completed using reference TRBV19 and TRBJ2-7, is DGGITQSPKYLFRKEGQNVTLSCEQNLNHDAMYWYRQDPGQGLRLIYYSQIVNDFQKGDIAEGYSVSREKKESFPLTVTSAQKNPTAFYLCASSTLTTVASHEQYFGPGTRLTVT.

The V call is TRBV18, the J call TRBJ2-7, with 7 bases aligning to TRBD1. The length of the CDR3 is 14 residues. The junction had 7 bases not matched to a gene; V was cut back by 6 bases and J by 2 bases. Germline assignment: CDR1 KGHSH and CDR2 LQKENI. CDR3 DNA: TGTGCCAGCTCGCCAAGACAGGGTCCCTACGAGCAGTACTTC. Translating gives CASSPRQGPYEQYF.

The J gene is TRBJ2-7, the V gene TRBV7-6, with a possible D match to TRBD2 (7 bases). CDR3 length: 14 residues. Looked up from germline, CDR1 is SGHVS and CDR2 is FNYEAQ. V was cut by 2 bases and J by 5 bases, with 13 bases left in between. Here the CDR3 DNA reads TGTGCCAGCAGCTTAACCGGGGGGCCTCACGAGCAGTACTTC. Encoded protein: CASSLTGGPHEQYF.

The CDR3 coding sequence is TGTGCCAGCAGCCTGACCTTCCAGGGCGCAGCATACGAGCAGTACTTC. Translating gives CASSLTFQGAAYEQYF. The chain employs TRBV7-8 and TRBJ2-7; D possibly corresponds to TRBD1 (5 bases). Germline V gene lookup returns CDR1 SGHVS and CDR2 FQNEAQ. The V end lost 5 bases, the J end lost 4 bases, and 21 bases lay between the germline ends. The CDR3 is made up of 16 amino acids.

The rearrangement joins TRBV29-1 to TRBJ2-5, with TRBD1 identical over 7 bases. CDR1 and CDR2 (germline): SQVTM, ANQGSEA. J lost 9 bases, V lost 4 bases, and 14 bases had no gene match. The CDR3 consists of 14 residues. CDR3 amino acids: CSVGGDSSSGAQYF. CDR3 DNA sequence: TGCAGCGTTGGAGGGGACAGCTCAAGTGGCGCCCAGTACTTC.

This chain joins TRBV5-6 and TRBJ2-3, with D unresolved. Looked up from germline, CDR1 is SGHDT and CDR2 is YYEEEE. The germline V and J ends were trimmed by 3 bases and 4 bases, with 6 bases remaining between them. CDR3 length: 12 amino acids. CDR3 sequence reads: CASSSLSDTQYF. The CDR3 coding sequence is TGTGCCAGCAGCTCTTTATCAGATACGCAGTATTTT.

The CDR3 nucleotides are TGTGCCTGGGAGGATGACAAGCTCCTAGAGACCCAGTACTTC. The encoded protein is CAWEDDKLLETQYF. J is TRBJ2-5 and V is TRBV30, with D hard to call. The ends were cut back, 5 bases at V and 4 bases at J, with 17 bases in the middle. This CDR3 comprises 14 residues. Germline values: CDR1 GTSNPN, CDR2 SVGIG (reference sequence). Full variable domain (outside the CDR3, taken from reference TRBV30 and TRBJ2-5): SQTIHQWPATLVQPVGSPLSLECTVEGTSNPNLYWYRQAAGRGLQLLFYSVGIGQISSEVPQNLSASRPQDRQFILSSKKLLLSDSGFYLCAWEDDKLLETQYFGPGTRLLVL.